The rows below give T cell receptor beta chains drawn from one sample of a study of beta chain features in type 1 diabetes. Method: immunoSEQ multiplex PCR; TCRdb's copy keeps in-frame clones and lacks some. The sample has under 300,000 clones, approximately 10% seen once. Material for sequencing was naive CD4+ T cells from blood. These receptors all come from a man aged 25 to 45 with type 1 diabetes. Both conserved end residues are part of each CDR3. D genes are given only for firm matches. Clone size is stated in some rows and not others, as once, few, many or a class when expanded.

j_call v_call clone_size d_call cdr3_aa cdr3_nt
TRBJ2-3 TRBV29-1 NA TRBD2 CSGALAGGTDTQYF TGCAGCGGTGCACTAGCGGGGGGGACAGATACGCAGTATTTT
TRBJ2-3 TRBV7-2 few TRBD2 CASSLGSGGTSGGRWYF TGTGCCAGCAGCTTAGGCAGCGGTGGGACTAGCGGGGGTCGTTGGTATTTT
TRBJ1-5 TRBV19 NA NA CASSSRDGLNQPQHF TGTGCCAGTAGTTCGAGAGACGGACTAAATCAGCCCCAGCATTTT
TRBJ2-2 TRBV10-3 few NA CAIRITNTGELFF TGTGCCATCAGAATAACTAACACCGGGGAGCTGTTTTTT
TRBJ1-4 TRBV28 few NA CASSSPGRNEKLFF TGTGCCAGCAGTTCCCCAGGGCGAAATGAAAAACTGTTTTTT
TRBJ2-1 TRBV11-2 NA NA CASTLWGAYNEQFF TGTGCCAGCACCCTCTGGGGGGCCTACAATGAGCAGTTCTTC
TRBJ2-7 TRBV29-1 NA TRBD2 CSVLSGLKNYEQYF TGCAGCGTGCTTTCGGGACTAAAGAACTACGAGCAGTACTTC
TRBJ2-3 TRBV11-2 NA NA CASSATGTTDTQYF TGTGCCAGCAGCGCAACAGGGACGACAGATACGCAGTATTTT
TRBJ2-6 TRBV19 few NA CASSPDSSGANVLTF TGTGCCAGTAGTCCGGACAGCTCTGGGGCCAACGTCCTGACTTTC
TRBJ2-1 TRBV28 few TRBD2 CASSSGASGANNEQFF TGTGCCAGCAGCTCCGGAGCTAGCGGGGCAAACAATGAGCAGTTCTTC
TRBJ2-7 TRBV5-6 few NA CASSFGQSPYEQYF TGTGCCAGCAGTTTTGGACAGTCCCCCTACGAGCAGTACTTC
TRBJ2-7 TRBV19 few TRBD2 CASSISGAPLEQYF TGTGCCAGTAGTATAAGCGGGGCGCCTCTCGAGCAGTACTTC
TRBJ2-7 TRBV6-5 few TRBD2 CASSQLSGGGEQYF TGTGCCAGCAGTCAACTTAGCGGGGGAGGCGAGCAGTACTTC
TRBJ1-5 TRBV5-5 NA NA CASSLVGGNQPQHF TGTGCCAGCAGCTTGGTGGGGGGGAATCAGCCCCAGCATTTT
TRBJ2-6 TRBV5-4 NA NA CASSLSRSGANVLTF TGTGCCAGCAGCTTGAGCCGCTCTGGGGCCAACGTCCTGACTTTC
TRBJ2-2 TRBV7-3 few TRBD2 CASSPRTSGAGELFF TGTGCCAGCAGCCCCCGGACTAGTGGGGCCGGGGAGCTGTTTTTT
TRBJ1-2 TRBV2 few TRBD1 CASSGRTGGAWAF TGTGCCAGCAGTGGGCGGACAGGGGGCGCTTGGGCCTTC
TRBJ1-2 TRBV6-5 few TRBD1 CASSYSGGQGYGYTF TGTGCCAGCAGCTATTCCGGAGGACAGGGGTACGGCTACACCTTC
TRBJ1-2 TRBV30 NA NA CAWAGQPYGYTF TGTGCCTGGGCAGGACAGCCCTATGGCTACACCTTC
TRBJ2-7 TRBV12-5 few NA CASGLRIRGPYEQYF TGTGCTAGTGGTTTGAGGATCAGGGGACCCTACGAGCAGTACTTC
TRBJ2-5 TRBV5-4 NA TRBD1 CASSLRQGLQTQYF TGTGCCAGCAGCCTAAGACAGGGCCTACAGACCCAGTACTTC
TRBJ1-1 TRBV7-2 NA NA CADSEWSMNTEAFF TGTGCCGATTCTGAGTGGAGTATGAACACTGAAGCTTTCTTT
TRBJ2-5 TRBV28 NA TRBD2 CASSPPGLAGGTQYF TGTGCCAGCAGTCCGCCGGGACTAGCGGGGGGGACCCAGTACTTC
TRBJ1-2 TRBV29-1 few NA CSVEPTGPKARGGYTF TGCAGCGTTGAGCCGACAGGCCCCAAGGCCCGCGGTGGCTACACCTTC
TRBJ2-7 TRBV9 NA TRBD2 CASSVTSGGYEQYF TGTGCCAGCAGCGTAACTAGCGGGGGGTACGAGCAGTACTTC
TRBJ1-1 TRBV29-1 NA NA CSVSGNTEAFF TGCAGCGTTAGCGGGAACACTGAAGCTTTCTTT
TRBJ2-7 TRBV9 few TRBD2 CASSGAESGGRYEQYF TGTGCCAGCAGCGGGGCTGAAAGCGGGGGGCGCTACGAGCAGTACTTC
TRBJ2-5 TRBV2 NA TRBD1 CASSSIQGAQETQYF TGTGCCAGCAGTTCCATACAGGGGGCCCAAGAGACCCAGTACTTC
TRBJ1-2 TRBV18 few TRBD1 CASSPVRDSPGGYTF TGTGCCAGCTCACCAGTACGGGACAGCCCGGGAGGCTACACCTTC
TRBJ2-3 TRBV4-3 few TRBD2 CASSQDSRRGAGNTQYF TGCGCCAGCAGCCAAGATAGCCGGCGGGGGGCCGGGAATACGCAGTATTTT
TRBJ1-1 TRBV7-2 few TRBD1 CASSQDRGWPEAFF TGTGCCAGCAGCCAAGACAGGGGTTGGCCTGAAGCTTTCTTT
TRBJ2-1 TRBV2 few TRBD1 CASSRQGLNEQFF TGTGCCAGCAGTCGACAGGGGTTGAATGAGCAGTTCTTC
TRBJ1-6 TRBV18 few NA CASSPAGKNSPLHF TGTGCCAGCTCACCAGCAGGGAAAAATTCACCCCTCCACTTT
TRBJ2-7 TRBV19 NA NA CASSIQSGVGEQYF TGTGCCAGTAGTATACAGTCAGGGGTTGGCGAGCAGTACTTC
TRBJ2-7 TRBV7-9 NA TRBD2 CASSPTSGVYEQYF TGTGCCAGCAGCCCGACTAGCGGGGTCTACGAGCAGTACTTC
TRBJ2-1 TRBV7-3 NA NA CASSLNGGEQFF TGTGCCAGCAGCTTAAACGGGGGTGAGCAGTTCTTC
TRBJ1-5 TRBV7-9 NA NA CASSLASGVNQPQHF TGTGCCAGCAGCTTAGCGTCCGGGGTCAATCAGCCCCAGCATTTT
TRBJ2-5 TRBV29-1 few TRBD2 CSAPRGGRGETQYF TGCAGCGCCCCCCGGGGAGGGCGAGGCGAGACCCAGTACTTC
TRBJ2-5 TRBV19 NA TRBD2 CASRTSTAETQYF TGTGCCAGTAGGACTAGCACGGCAGAGACCCAGTACTTC
TRBJ1-6 TRBV5-1 NA NA CASSFGGADNSPLHF TGCGCCAGCAGCTTCGGAGGGGCTGACAATTCACCCCTCCACTTT
TRBJ2-1 TRBV18 NA NA CASSPPDRDNEQFF TGTGCCAGCTCACCACCGGACAGAGACAATGAGCAGTTCTTC
TRBJ1-5 TRBV19 NA NA CASRGIGNQPQHF TGTGCCAGTCGCGGTATTGGCAATCAGCCCCAGCATTTT
TRBJ1-2 TRBV2 NA NA CASSDSGSRAGYTF TGTGCCAGCAGTGATTCTGGGAGTCGGGCCGGCTACACCTTC
TRBJ1-1 TRBV15 NA NA CATSRAGTSEAFF TGTGCCACCAGCAGGGCCGGGACTTCTGAGGCTTTCTTT
TRBJ2-7 TRBV27 few TRBD1 CASSPDRAYEQYF TGTGCCAGCAGCCCCGACAGGGCGTACGAGCAGTACTTC
TRBJ2-7 TRBV5-6 NA TRBD1 CASSSGTVREQYF TGTGCCAGCAGCTCGGGGACAGTCCGTGAGCAGTACTTC
TRBJ2-7 TRBV19 NA NA CASSSQGSYEQYF TGTGCCAGTAGTTCACAGGGCTCCTACGAGCAGTACTTC
TRBJ2-7 TRBV7-6 NA TRBD1 CASSSGQGAYEQYF TGTGCCAGCAGCTCAGGACAGGGGGCCTACGAGCAGTACTTC
TRBJ2-1 TRBV9 few TRBD2 CASSSGLAGGHYNEQFF TGTGCCAGCAGCTCCGGACTAGCGGGGGGACACTACAATGAGCAGTTCTTC
TRBJ1-5 TRBV18 NA NA CASSLQGPGNQPQHF TGTGCCAGCTCGCTACAGGGTCCCGGCAATCAGCCCCAGCATTTT
TRBJ1-1 TRBV12-5 NA NA CASGLVLLGGQVTAFF TGTGCTAGTGGTTTGGTACTGCTGGGGGGGCAGGTTACAGCTTTCTTT
TRBJ1-6 TRBV28 NA NA CASSLGGRYNSPLHF TGTGCCAGCAGTTTAGGCGGCCGATATAATTCACCCCTCCACTTT
TRBJ1-1 TRBV7-3 NA NA CASRAQGGTEAFF TGTGCCAGCAGAGCACAGGGAGGGACTGAAGCTTTCTTT
TRBJ2-3 TRBV9 few TRBD1 CASCRGLTDTQYF TGTGCCAGCTGTAGGGGGCTAACAGATACGCAGTATTTT
TRBJ1-4 TRBV7-9 NA TRBD1 CASSSRQGKLFF TGTGCCAGCAGCTCCCGACAGGGGAAACTGTTTTTT
TRBJ1-1 TRBV2 few NA CASRGAGGETEAFF TGTGCCAGCAGGGGCGCAGGAGGGGAAACTGAAGCTTTCTTT
TRBJ1-1 TRBV6-5 NA NA CASSVLQGGAFF TGTGCCAGCAGTGTTCTTCAGGGTGGGGCTTTCTTT
TRBJ1-2 TRBV5-1 few NA CASSPDTLEQGYGYTF TGCGCCAGCAGCCCGGACACTCTAGAGCAGGGTTATGGCTACACCTTC